Shown below are 32 T cell receptor beta chains from a single sample sequenced in a study of regulatory T cells in long-lasting Graves disease. Regarding time point: newly diagnosed GD, antithyroid drugs for less than 3 months. Following extraction of RNA from PBMCs, that RNA was used to make the TCR library. To make TCR beta libraries, researchers used iRepertoire HTBI primers and Arm-PCR of CDR3 regions. In TCRdb, the multiplex PCR reads were re-called with MiXCR into one record per CDR3 protein. The profile shows approximately 350,000 distinct CDR3 sequences, roughly 12% of them singletons. These same records also appear under a second study, on T cells in Graves' hyperthyroidism and ophthalmopathy.

The source material was peripheral blood mononuclear cells (PBMCs), sampled at new diagnosis, from a patient treated with antithyroid drugs. The receptors here all came from a woman aged 18-29 years with Graves disease.

This clonotype has at least ten counts. The rearrangement joins TRBV27 to TRBJ2-1; the match to TRBD2 covers 8 bases. The CDR3 contains 16 residues. J was trimmed by 7 bases and V by 6 bases; bases with no gene match: 14. Germline loops: CDR1 MNHEY, CDR2 SMNVEV (reference sequence). The CDR3 here is CASSPLLVAGFNEQFF. In DNA, the CDR3 is TGTGCCAGCAGCCCACTTTTGGTAGCGGGATTTAATGAGCAGTTCTTC.

In this sample, this clonotype turned up many times. This chain connects TRBV7-2 to TRBJ2-1, with 7 bases aligning to TRBD2. The trim removed 2 bases at V and 5 bases at J, leaving 3 bases unmatched. Germline values: CDR1 SGHTA, CDR2 FQGNSA. The CDR3 extends over 14 amino acids. The DNA of the CDR3 is TGTGCCAGCAGCTTATCCCGGGGGGACAATGAGCAGTTCTTC. Translated: CASSLSRGDNEQFF.

This clonotype came up many times. This rearrangement joins TRBV7-2 to TRBJ2-6; no definite D call. The CDR3 consists of 11 residues. Trimming stripped 2 bases from V and 13 bases from J, with 6 bases between. Germline loops: CDR1 SGHTA, CDR2 FQGNSA. CDR3 residues: CASSLYSVLTF. CDR3 in DNA: TGTGCCAGCAGCTTATATAGTGTCCTGACTTTC.

There are many counts of this clonotype. CDR3 nucleotide sequence: TGTGCCTGGGGCAGGCTGGGCACTGAAGCTTTCTTT. Its protein product is CAWGRLGTEAFF. The chain has TRBV30 and TRBJ1-1; D unresolved. The CDR3 consists of 12 residues. V was pared by 5 bases and J by 4 bases, with 11 bases between. The V gene's germline CDR1 is GTSNPN and CDR2 SVGIG (reference sequence).

Turning to this clonotype: A much larger clone sits a single nucleotide away, making a read error possible. The J gene is TRBJ1-3, the V gene TRBV3-2; the table calls TRBD1, which could not be checked here. TRBV3-2 is labeled a pseudogene. The CDR3 covers 14 residues. The CDR3 reads CASSRGHSGNTIYF. CDR3 DNA: TGTGCCAGCAGCCGAGGACACTCTGGAAACACCATATATTTT.

This clonotype was detected ten times or more. The rearrangement uses TRBV12-3 or TRBV12-4 and TRBJ2-1; D is unresolved. The germline V and J ends were trimmed by 2 bases and 0 bases, with 11 bases remaining between them. The CDR3 sequence is 16 residues long. CDR3 sequence (DNA): TGTGCCAGCAGTTTATACGGTCTACGCTCCTACAATGAGCAGTTCTTC. It translates to CASSLYGLRSYNEQFF.

This clonotype has at least ten counts. J is TRBJ2-5 and V is TRBV3-1, with 10 bases matching TRBD1. The CDR3 is 16 amino acids. CDR1 LGHDT and CDR2 YNNKEL come from the germline V gene (reference sequence). The junction had 8 bases not matched to a gene; V was cut back by 4 bases and J by 3 bases. The CDR3 DNA reads TGTGCCAGCAGCCGGGTCGACAGGGGGCGAGAAGAGACCCAGTACTTC. It translates to CASSRVDRGREETQYF.

This chain uses TRBV11-2 with TRBJ2-1, with 7 bases matching TRBD2. V lost 5 bases and J lost 6; bases outside the gene matches: 10. The CDR3 has 15 amino acids. CDR1 is SGHAT, CDR2 FQNNGV, per germline. The CDR3 sequence is CASSPLAGPFNEQFF. CDR3 coding DNA: TGTGCCAGCAGCCCCTTAGCGGGCCCGTTCAATGAGCAGTTCTTC.

The rearrangement joins TRBV11-3 to TRBJ2-5, with 7 bases identical to TRBD2. The CDR3 totals 13 residues. Trimming removed 5 bases from V and 4 bases from J; junction bases left unmatched: 4. Germline V gene data show CDR1 as SGHNT and CDR2 as YENEEA. CDR3 coding DNA: TGTGCCAGCAGCGGCAGGGAGGGAGAGACCCAGTACTTC. As protein: CASSGREGETQYF.

This clonotype was observed many times. The V call is TRBV12-3 or TRBV12-4, the J call TRBJ2-1; 9 bases align to TRBD2. CDR3 length: 16 residues. Trimming cost V 5 bases and J 4 bases; bases outside gene matches: 9. The CDR3 DNA is TGTGCCAGCAGTCACCCGGGACTAGCAGTATACAATGAGCAGTTCTTC. Its translation: CASSHPGLAVYNEQFF.

The table lists this clonotype with many counts. V usage is TRBV20-1 and J usage is TRBJ2-3, with 14 bases fitting TRBD2. From germline, CDR1 is DFQATT and CDR2 SNEGSKA (reference sequence). With V trimmed by 6 bases and J by 0 bases, 2 bases remained unmatched. The length of the CDR3 is 15 residues. The CDR3 spells CSAGTSGSSTDTQYF. In DNA form, the CDR3 reads TGCAGTGCCGGGACTAGCGGGAGTAGCACAGATACGCAGTATTTT.

A word on this clonotype: This clone may be a read error of a much larger clone one base away. The chain is built from TRBV9 and TRBJ2-5, with TRBD2 identical over 8 bases. The CDR3 extends over 20 amino acids. Germline assignment: CDR1 SGDLS and CDR2 YYNGEE. The J segment lost 3 bases and the V segment lost 2 bases, leaving 21 bases of the junction unmatched. The CDR3 reads CASSVSGSDPGGVREETQYF. In DNA, the CDR3 is TGTGCCAGCAGCGTGAGCGGGAGTGACCCGGGAGGTGTGCGGGAAGAGACCCAGTACTTC.

Ten or more counts support this clonotype. This chain connects TRBV6-2 or TRBV6-3 to TRBJ2-1; possibly TRBD1 for D (6 bases). CDR3 size: 14 residues. The V gene lost 4 bases and the J gene lost 6 bases, with 13 bases spanning the gap. Germline V gene data show CDR1 as MNHEY and CDR2 as SVGEGT. The CDR3 DNA is TGTGCCAGCAGTTCCGGGACATGGGGCAATGAGCAGTTCTTC. Amino acid sequence: CASSSGTWGNEQFF.

The chain carries TRBV7-2 and TRBJ1-3, with TRBD1 matching 7 bases. V trimming: 3 bases; J trimming: 4 bases; junction bases outside the gene matches: 3. Germline CDR1 and CDR2: SGHTA and FQGNSA. The CDR3 loop spans 14 amino acids. DNA for the CDR3: TGTGCCAGCAGCTTCCCAGGGGGGGGAAACACCATATATTTT. It codes for CASSFPGGGNTIYF.

In regard to this clonotype: This sequence may be a read error, since a much larger clone differs from it by one base. The chain recombines TRBV7-2 with TRBJ2-3; 9 bases are a match to TRBD2. V shed 6 bases and J 2 bases; nucleotides not matched to a gene: 3. Looked up from germline, CDR1 is SGHTA and CDR2 is FQGNSA. The CDR3 runs 14 residues. The CDR3 DNA reads TGTGCCAGCAGGATAGCGGGAGTCACAGATACGCAGTATTTT. Translated: CASRIAGVTDTQYF.

In this sample, this clonotype turned up many times. The rearrangement links TRBV10-3 to TRBJ2-5; D remains ambiguous. V dropped 2 bases and J dropped 2 bases, with 9 bases sitting between them. CDR3 length: 14 residues. CDR1 ENHRY and CDR2 SYGVKD come from the germline V gene. CDR3 sequence (DNA): TGTGCCATCAGTGAGACTACAGTTCAAGAGACCCAGTACTTC. This encodes CAISETTVQETQYF.

The chain uses TRBV11-2 and TRBJ1-2; D not certain. The germline CDR1 and CDR2 sequences are SGHAT and FQNNGV. This CDR3 contains 12 residues. V was clipped by 0 bases and J by 6 bases, with 5 bases between them. CDR3 in amino acids: CASSLEEDGYTF. The CDR3 region has the DNA TGTGCCAGCAGCTTAGAGGAAGATGGCTACACCTTC.

This chain links TRBV6-2 or TRBV6-3 with TRBJ2-4; 10 positions agree with TRBD2. V lost 5 bases, J lost 0 bases, and 13 bases stayed unmatched. CDR1 is MNHEY and CDR2 is SVGEGT in the germline V gene. The CDR3 runs 19 residues. Here the CDR3 DNA reads TGTGCCAGCAGTGAACAGGTTTCTAGCGGGAGTAAAGCCAAAAACATTCAGTACTTC. Its translation is CASSEQVSSGSKAKNIQYF.

This clonotype appeared a few times. The J gene is TRBJ2-7, the V gene TRBV20-1; D unresolved. The V and J ends lost 7 bases and 4 bases respectively, with 11 bases between them. Germline loops: CDR1 DFQATT, CDR2 SNEGSKA (reference sequence). The CDR3 has 11 residues. CDR3 bases: TGCAGTGTATCGGGTGGGTACGAGCAGTACGTC. It is translated as CSVSGGYEQYV.

Only a few counts were recorded for this clonotype. The chain combines TRBV19 with TRBJ2-1, with D perhaps given as TRBD1 or TRBD2 (5 bases each). The length of the CDR3 is 15 residues. V was pared by 3 bases and J by 10 bases, with 19 bases between. Per the germline V gene, CDR1 is LNHDA and CDR2 is SQIVND (reference sequence). CDR3 coding DNA: TGTGCCAGTAGTATCAGGGCTAGCTTACGGAAAGAGCAGTTCTTC. Translation gives CASSIRASLRKEQFF. Looking up the rest from reference TRBV19 and TRBJ2-1 gives the full variable domain: DGGITQSPKYLFRKEGQNVTLSCEQNLNHDAMYWYRQDPGQGLRLIYYSQIVNDFQKGDIAEGYSVSREKKESFPLTVTSAQKNPTAFYLCASSIRASLRKEQFFGPGTRLTVL.

This clonotype was recorded at least ten times. The V gene is TRBV28, the J gene TRBJ2-1; D might be TRBD2 (5 bases). Trimming pared 2 bases from V and 0 bases from J, leaving 11 bases between. The germline CDR1 and CDR2 sequences are MDHEN and SYDVKM. The CDR3 covers 16 residues. For the CDR3, the DNA is TGTGCCAGCAGTTTAGAGGGTTACAGCTCCTACAATGAGCAGTTCTTC. Its protein product is CASSLEGYSSYNEQFF.

At least ten counts were recorded for this clonotype. The chain uses TRBV3-1 and TRBJ1-4, with a tentative D call TRBD1 (5 bases). V was shortened by 1 base and J by 7 bases, with 10 bases between the two germline ends. The CDR3 contains 14 residues. The V gene's germline CDR1 is LGHDT and CDR2 YNNKEL (reference sequence). CDR3 sequence reads: CASSQGGTGEKLFF. CDR3 in DNA: TGTGCCAGCAGCCAAGGCGGGACGGGTGAAAAACTGTTTTTT. Based on the CDR3 plus reference TRBV3-1 and TRBJ1-4, the full variable domain is DTAVSQTPKYLVTQMGNDKSIKCEQNLGHDTMYWYKQDSKKFLKIMFSYNNKELIINETVPNRFSPKSPDKAHLNLHINSLELGDSAVYFCASSQGGTGEKLFFGSGTQLSVL.

The chain carries TRBV7-9 and TRBJ1-1; D remains unclear. The CDR3 has 15 amino acids. Trimming shortened V by 4 bases and J by 0 bases, and 12 bases separated the two germline ends. Germline V gives CDR1 SEHNR, CDR2 FQNEAQ (reference sequence). CDR3 amino acids: CASSSRQELNTEAFF. The CDR3 DNA reads TGTGCCAGCAGCTCCCGGCAGGAATTGAACACTGAAGCTTTCTTT.

This clonotype turned up a few times. The chain carries TRBV7-9 and TRBJ1-5; 9 nucleotides match TRBD1. This CDR3 region has 15 residues. CDR1 and CDR2 (germline): SEHNR, FQNEAQ (reference sequence). With V trimmed by 5 bases and J by 5 bases, 7 bases remained unmatched. In DNA, the CDR3 is TGTGCCAGCAGCGACGGGACAGGGCGCGATCAGCCCCAGCATTTT. This translates into CASSDGTGRDQPQHF.

This sequence joins TRBV6-1 and TRBJ2-3, with 7 bases lining up with TRBD2. The CDR3 loop spans 13 amino acids. After removal of 5 bases from V and 5 bases from J, the junction contained 4 bases not matched to a gene. The germline CDR1 and CDR2 sequences are MNHNS and SASEGT. CDR3 DNA sequence: TGTGCCAGCAGTACTAGCGTAGGAGATACGCAGTATTTT. This gives the protein CASSTSVGDTQYF.

This clonotype has a handful of counts. The CDR3 here is CATSTTTSGEYNEQFF. The CDR3 bases are TGTGCCACCAGTACTACCACTAGCGGGGAGTACAATGAGCAGTTCTTC. This chain joins TRBV24-1 and TRBJ2-1, with 10 bases fitting TRBD2. This CDR3 is built from 16 residues. Looked up from germline, CDR1 is KGHDR and CDR2 is SFDVKD. Losses at the gene ends were 6 bases for V and 4 bases for J; bases not matched to a gene: 8.

This clonotype was seen repeatedly, ten times or more. The V call is TRBV10-3, the J call TRBJ1-1; weak D call: TRBD1 (6 bases). The germline V and J ends were trimmed by 5 bases and 4 bases, with 17 bases remaining between them. The germline V gene has CDR1 ENHRY and CDR2 SYGVKD. The length of the CDR3 is 15 residues. The CDR3 here is CAISSPGGASTEAFF. The CDR3 coding sequence is TGTGCCATCAGTTCCCCCGGGGGGGCCAGCACTGAAGCTTTCTTT.

This clonotype was picked up many times. V and J are TRBV2 and TRBJ2-1; perhaps TRBD2 as D (6 bases). V was cut by 6 bases and J by 2 bases, with 20 bases left in between. CDR3 length: 17 residues. From germline, CDR1 is SNHLY and CDR2 FYNNEI. CDR3 protein: CASRHGTPLTTYNEQFF. The CDR3 DNA is TGTGCCAGCAGACACGGGACTCCGTTAACAACCTACAATGAGCAGTTCTTC.

The rearrangement uses TRBV4-3 and TRBJ1-1; 9 bases map to TRBD1. Germline V CDR1 and CDR2: LGHNA, YSLEER. V lost 0 bases, J lost 3 bases, and 8 bases stayed unmatched. The CDR3 consists of 17 residues. The CDR3 DNA reads TGCGCCAGCAGCCAAGATCTTGCAGGACAGGGGCACACTGAAGCTTTCTTT. Protein: CASSQDLAGQGHTEAFF.

Notes on this clonotype: With a much larger clone just one base away, this may be a read error. The chain has TRBV12-3 or TRBV12-4 and TRBJ2-2, with D unclear. V dropped 4 bases and J dropped 7 bases, with 13 bases sitting between them. The CDR3 runs to 14 residues. DNA for the CDR3: TGTGCCAGCAGTTCCGGCGCATCCATCGGGGAGCTGTTTTTT. Protein product: CASSSGASIGELFF.

This clonotype was seen repeatedly, ten times or more. J is TRBJ1-3 and V is TRBV2; possible D gene TRBD1, 5 bases. This CDR3 contains 16 residues. Looked up from germline, CDR1 is SNHLY and CDR2 is FYNNEI. V lost 4 bases, J lost 0 bases, and 13 bases lay in between. The CDR3 DNA reads TGTGCCAGCAGTGCCCCGGGACTGAGCTCTGGAAACACCATATATTTT. Translated, it gives CASSAPGLSSGNTIYF.

This clonotype was observed at least ten times. The V call is TRBV7-9, the J call TRBJ1-2; D gene ambiguous. Germline-derived CDR1 and CDR2 are SEHNR and FQNEAQ (reference sequence). V was cut by 3 bases and J by 8 bases, with 10 bases left in between. The CDR3 is made up of 12 amino acids. The CDR3 region has the DNA TGTGCCAGCAGCTTTTTTGAAGAGGGCTACACCTTC. Protein sequence: CASSFFEEGYTF.